The 27 T cell receptor beta chains given below trace back to one sample, sequenced in a study of T cell responses to AZD1222 COVID-19 vaccine. Sequencing used immunoSEQ multiplex PCR; TCRdb keeps in-frame clones, though not all of them. The table records approximately 110,000 clones, around 94% of them present only once. The specimen was peripheral blood, collected on day 0 of AZD1222 vaccination. The receptors derive from an adult in good health.

The rearrangement uses TRBV7-9 and TRBJ1-5, with a weak D call TRBD1 (6 bases). Per the germline V gene, CDR1 is SEHNR and CDR2 is FQNEAQ (reference sequence). The CDR3 consists of 16 residues. V shed 5 bases and J shed 7 bases, with 21 bases lying between them. CDR3 sequence (DNA): TGTGCCAGCAGCCCTAAGGGGGGGGCGAGGGACCAGCCCCAGCATTTT. The encoded protein is CASSPKGGARDQPQHF.

The chain recombines TRBV12-5 with TRBJ2-5; the D is unclear. CDR1 is LGHNT, CDR2 FRNRAP, per germline. CDR3 size: 15 residues. V dropped 0 bases and J dropped 2 bases, with 10 bases sitting between them. The CDR3 sequence is CASGLVEGNQETQYF. The CDR3 DNA reads TGTGCTAGTGGTTTGGTAGAAGGGAATCAAGAGACCCAGTACTTC.

V is TRBV11-3 and J is TRBJ2-3, with D uncertain. The CDR3 contains 15 residues. V lost 2 bases to trimming and J lost 6 bases, with 15 bases between them. Per the germline V gene, CDR1 is SGHNT and CDR2 is YENEEA. CDR3 in DNA: TGTGCCAGCAGCTTACCCTTGACCTCTGGGGATACGCAGTATTTT. As protein: CASSLPLTSGDTQYF.

The chain links TRBV19 to TRBJ1-5; 9 bases align to TRBD1. Unmatched junction bases numbered 5, after V lost 5 bases and J lost 6 bases. Germline assignment: CDR1 LNHDA and CDR2 SQIVND (reference sequence). The CDR3 covers 14 residues. CDR3 bases: TGTGCCAGTAGTGGGACAGGGTTGGGTCAGCCCCAGCATTTT. The encoded protein is CASSGTGLGQPQHF.

The rearrangement links TRBV11-3 to TRBJ1-2, with D possibly TRBD1 on 5 matching bases. V dropped 0 bases and J dropped 7 bases, with 21 bases sitting between them. This CDR3 region has 17 residues. Per the germline V gene, CDR1 is SGHNT and CDR2 is YENEEA. CDR3 amino acids: CASSLDYQAGTTTGYTF. CDR3 nucleotide sequence: TGTGCCAGCAGCTTAGATTATCAGGCAGGGACCACGACTGGCTACACCTTC.

This sequence joins TRBV7-6 and TRBJ1-2; D gene uncertain. CDR1 SGHVS and CDR2 FNYEAQ come from the germline V gene. The V and J ends lost 2 bases and 5 bases respectively, with 15 bases between them. The CDR3 has 15 residues. The CDR3 sequence is CASSLRTGPEYGYTF. CDR3 nucleotide sequence: TGTGCCAGCAGCTTACGTACTGGGCCGGAGTATGGCTACACCTTC.

V is TRBV2 and J is TRBJ2-7; no clear D gene. Germline values: CDR1 SNHLY, CDR2 FYNNEI. The CDR3 runs to 16 residues. Trimming stripped 1 base from V and 0 bases from J, with 13 bases between. The CDR3 DNA sequence: TGTGCCAGCAGTGAAGAGGGTGGCACCTTCTCCTACGAGCAGTACTTC. Translated: CASSEEGGTFSYEQYF.

This sequence joins TRBV11-2 and TRBJ2-1; 9 bases fit TRBD2. Germline trimming cut 3 bases from V and 4 bases from J; bases unmatched to any gene: 1. This CDR3 is 14 amino acids long. CDR1 and CDR2 (germline): SGHAT, FQNNGV. CDR3 DNA sequence: TGTGCCAGCAGCTTGAGCGGGAGGTACAATGAGCAGTTCTTC. Its translation is CASSLSGRYNEQFF.

V gene TRBV28 combines with J gene TRBJ1-5; the D is unclear. The CDR3 covers 16 residues. V was shortened by 9 bases and J by 2 bases, with 20 bases between the two germline ends. Germline assignment: CDR1 MDHEN and CDR2 SYDVKM. CDR3 DNA sequence: TGTGCCAGTACTTTTGGGTTTTCTTTAGGCAATCAGCCCCAGCATTTT. Amino acid sequence: CASTFGFSLGNQPQHF.

The chain couples TRBV6-5 to TRBJ2-3; D might be TRBD1 (6 bases). CDR1 and CDR2 from the germline V gene are MNHEY and SVGAGI. This CDR3 is built from 14 residues. The ends were cut back, 7 bases at V and 4 bases at J, with 15 bases in the middle. As DNA, the CDR3 is TGTGCCAGCACCCAATTGGGGGCAGCAGATACGCAGTATTTT. This encodes CASTQLGAADTQYF.

CDR3 nucleotide sequence: TGTGCCAGCAGCTTAAACGGAGGTGGCTACACCTTC. Translation gives CASSLNGGGYTF. The chain employs TRBV11-2 and TRBJ1-2, with D hard to call. Trimming took off 2 bases at V and 7 bases at J, with 8 bases between the two ends. The germline gives CDR1 SGHAT, CDR2 FQNNGV. CDR3 length: 12 residues.

The chain joins TRBV10-1 to TRBJ2-3; no reliable D call. Per the germline V gene, CDR1 is WNHNN and CDR2 is SYGVQD (reference sequence). CDR3 length: 15 amino acids. V was clipped by 1 base and J by 1 base, with 9 bases between them. The CDR3 sequence: CASSEFGPGTDTQYF. CDR3 coding DNA: TGCGCCAGCAGTGAGTTTGGCCCCGGCACAGATACGCAGTATTTT.

This chain uses TRBV7-2 with TRBJ2-5; maybe TRBD2 (6 bases). The CDR3 spans 15 residues. Germline V gene data show CDR1 as SGHTA and CDR2 as FQGNSA. V was clipped by 3 bases and J by 5 bases, with 16 bases between them. DNA for the CDR3: TGTGCCAGCAGCTTCCGGGACCCCCGGGAGGAGACCCAGTACTTC. Translating gives CASSFRDPREETQYF.

The rearrangement joins TRBV7-3 to TRBJ1-1; no reliable D call. The CDR3 covers 14 residues. The ends were cut back, 3 bases at V and 2 bases at J, with 10 bases in the middle. Germline V gene lookup returns CDR1 SGHTA and CDR2 FQGTGA. The chain's CDR3 is CASSLSNSNTEAFF. As DNA, the CDR3 is TGTGCCAGCAGCTTGTCCAACAGCAACACTGAAGCTTTCTTT.

Only one count was recorded for this clone. J is TRBJ1-1 and V is TRBV12-3 or TRBV12-4; no reliable D call. This CDR3 is built from 13 residues. The ends were cut back, 3 bases at V and 0 bases at J, with 5 bases in the middle. CDR3 sequence reads: CASSFMLNTEAFF. The CDR3 DNA is TGTGCCAGCAGTTTTATGTTGAACACTGAAGCTTTCTTT.

J is TRBJ1-2 and V is TRBV7-2; 9 nucleotides match TRBD1. The CDR3 covers 14 residues. The trim removed 3 bases at V and 4 bases at J, leaving 3 bases unmatched. The germline V gene has CDR1 SGHTA and CDR2 FQGNSA. This CDR3 reads CASSLGQGAYGYTF. DNA for the CDR3: TGTGCCAGCAGCTTGGGACAGGGCGCCTATGGCTACACCTTC.

The chain uses TRBV6-4 and TRBJ2-1, with 13 nucleotides matching TRBD2. There are 14 residues in the CDR3. V lost 2 bases, J lost 8 bases, and 0 bases stayed unmatched. Germline V gene sequence: CDR1 MRHNA, CDR2 SNTAGT. The CDR3 spells CASSDGLAGDEQFF. The CDR3 DNA reads TGTGCCAGCAGTGACGGACTAGCGGGAGATGAGCAGTTCTTC.

This clone was counted a single time. The rearrangement links TRBV4-1 to TRBJ1-1; the D gene is possibly TRBD1 (6 bases). The V gene lost 2 bases and the J gene lost 0 bases, with 25 bases spanning the gap. From germline, CDR1 is MGHRA and CDR2 YSYEKL. The CDR3 covers 20 residues. The DNA of the CDR3 is TGCGCCAGCAGCCAATTGGGTCTCCGGACAGCAAAAAGGATGAACACTGAAGCTTTCTTT. Its translation: CASSQLGLRTAKRMNTEAFF.

The V gene is TRBV2, the J gene TRBJ1-4, with D perhaps matching TRBD1 (6 bases). Germline values: CDR1 SNHLY, CDR2 FYNNEI. Trimming shortened V by 7 bases and J by 5 bases, and 14 bases separated the two germline ends. The CDR3 runs to 14 residues. CDR3 amino acids: CASTTTGLNEKLFF. CDR3 nucleotides: TGTGCCAGCACAACGACAGGTCTAAATGAAAAACTGTTTTTT.

The chain has TRBV6-5 and TRBJ1-2; D not certain. The V end lost 9 bases, the J end lost 3 bases, and 11 bases lay between the germline ends. CDR3 length equals 12 residues. Germline CDR1 and CDR2: MNHEY and SVGAGI. The CDR3 here is CASCDVDYGYTF. For the CDR3, the DNA is TGTGCCAGTTGCGACGTAGACTATGGCTACACCTTC.

This clone was found once. The rearrangement links TRBV2 to TRBJ2-4; a possible D gene is TRBD1 (7 bases). Germline CDR1 reads SNHLY; CDR2 reads FYNNEI. With 3 bases removed from V and 9 bases from J, the gap between germline ends came to 18 bases. The CDR3 spans 15 residues. CDR3 in amino acids: CASSDRSRGAGIQYF. The CDR3 DNA reads TGTGCCAGCAGTGATAGGTCCAGGGGGGCGGGCATTCAGTACTTC.

A single count supports this clone. The chain recombines TRBV27 with TRBJ1-1; tentative D call: TRBD1 (5 bases). Germline V gene data show CDR1 as MNHEY and CDR2 as SMNVEV (reference sequence). V dropped 6 bases and J dropped 5 bases, with 19 bases sitting between them. The CDR3 consists of 15 residues. CDR3 amino acids: CASRPTAGGYTEAFF. CDR3 DNA: TGTGCCAGCAGGCCGACAGCCGGCGGTTATACTGAAGCTTTCTTT.

The genes are TRBV11-2 and TRBJ1-1; 9 bases map to TRBD1. CDR3 length: 14 residues. The germline CDR1 and CDR2 sequences are SGHAT and FQNNGV. V lost 4 bases to trimming and J lost 5 bases; unmatched junction nucleotides: 5. Here the CDR3 reads CASSSGQGGTEAFF. In DNA form, the CDR3 reads TGTGCCAGCAGCTCGGGACAGGGCGGTACTGAAGCTTTCTTT.

This clone was seen a few times. This rearrangement joins TRBV2 to TRBJ1-3; unclear D gene. The V gene lost 7 bases and the J gene lost 0 bases, with 7 bases spanning the gap. The CDR3 length is 13 residues. Germline values: CDR1 SNHLY, CDR2 FYNNEI. Here the CDR3 reads CASNGISGNTIYF. For the CDR3, the DNA is TGTGCCAGCAATGGTATCTCTGGAAACACCATATATTTT.

This chain uses TRBV6-1 with TRBJ2-7; the D is unclear. Germline CDR1 and CDR2: MNHNS and SASEGT. CDR3 length equals 14 residues. Between the trimmed V and J ends, which lost 11 bases and 2 bases, there was a span of 19 bases. The CDR3 DNA follows: TGTGCCGCTCATGATACACTCACTCCCTACGAGCAGTACTTC. This codes for CAAHDTLTPYEQYF.

This clone was found once. The rearrangement joins TRBV5-6 to TRBJ2-1; a weak D match, TRBD2 (5 bases). Germline V gene data show CDR1 as SGHDT and CDR2 as YYEEEE. V lost 1 base, J lost 5 bases, and 10 bases lay in between. This CDR3 is 14 amino acids long. The CDR3 reads CASSLLPGDNEQFF. CDR3 DNA sequence: TGTGCCAGCAGCTTGCTACCCGGGGACAATGAGCAGTTCTTC.

V usage is TRBV11-2 and J usage is TRBJ1-1; possibly TRBD1 for D (5 bases). Trimming stripped 5 bases from V and 4 bases from J, with 8 bases between. Germline CDR1 reads SGHAT; CDR2 reads FQNNGV. The CDR3 covers 12 residues. CDR3 sequence reads: CASSGGGTEAFF. CDR3 DNA sequence: TGTGCCAGCAGCGGGGGGGGCACTGAAGCTTTCTTT.